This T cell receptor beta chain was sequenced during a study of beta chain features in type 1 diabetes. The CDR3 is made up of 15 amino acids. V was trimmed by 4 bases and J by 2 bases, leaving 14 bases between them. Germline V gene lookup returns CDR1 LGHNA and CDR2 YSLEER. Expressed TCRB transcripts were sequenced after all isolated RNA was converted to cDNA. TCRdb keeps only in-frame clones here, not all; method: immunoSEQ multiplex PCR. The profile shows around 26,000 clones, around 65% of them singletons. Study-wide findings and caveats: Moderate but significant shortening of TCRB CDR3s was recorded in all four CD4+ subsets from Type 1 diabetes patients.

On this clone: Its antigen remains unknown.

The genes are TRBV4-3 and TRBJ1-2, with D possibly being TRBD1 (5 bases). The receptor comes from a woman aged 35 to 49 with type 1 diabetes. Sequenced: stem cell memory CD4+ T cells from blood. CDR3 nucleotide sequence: TGCGCCAGCAGCCCTCTGGGGCAGATAAACTATGGCTACACCTTC. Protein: CASSPLGQINYGYTF.